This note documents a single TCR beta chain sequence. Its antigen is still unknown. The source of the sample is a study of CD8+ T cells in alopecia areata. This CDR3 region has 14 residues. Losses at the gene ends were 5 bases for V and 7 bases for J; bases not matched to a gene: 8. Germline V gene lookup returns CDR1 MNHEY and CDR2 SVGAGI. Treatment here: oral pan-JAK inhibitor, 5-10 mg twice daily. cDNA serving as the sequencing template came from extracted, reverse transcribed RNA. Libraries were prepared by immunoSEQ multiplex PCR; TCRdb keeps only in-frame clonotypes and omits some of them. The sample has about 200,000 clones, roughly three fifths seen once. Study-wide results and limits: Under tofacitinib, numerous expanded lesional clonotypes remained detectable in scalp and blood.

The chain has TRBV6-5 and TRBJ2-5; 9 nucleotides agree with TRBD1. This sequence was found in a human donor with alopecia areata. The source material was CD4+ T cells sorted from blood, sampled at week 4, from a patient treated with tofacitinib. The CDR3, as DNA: TGTGCCAGCAGTGCTACAGGGGGCGCACGGACCCAGTACTTC. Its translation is CASSATGGARTQYF.